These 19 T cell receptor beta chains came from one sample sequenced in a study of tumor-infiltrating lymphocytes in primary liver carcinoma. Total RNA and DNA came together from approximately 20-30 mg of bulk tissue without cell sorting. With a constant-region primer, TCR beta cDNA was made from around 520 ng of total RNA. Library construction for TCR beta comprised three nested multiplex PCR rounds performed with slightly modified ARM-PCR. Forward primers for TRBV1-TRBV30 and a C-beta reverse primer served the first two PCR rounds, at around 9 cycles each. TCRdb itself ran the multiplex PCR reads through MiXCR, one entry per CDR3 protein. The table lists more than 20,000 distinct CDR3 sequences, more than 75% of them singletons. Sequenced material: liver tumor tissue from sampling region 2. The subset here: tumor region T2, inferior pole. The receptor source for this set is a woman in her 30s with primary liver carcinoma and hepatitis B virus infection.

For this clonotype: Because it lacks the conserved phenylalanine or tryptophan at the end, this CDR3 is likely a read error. CDR3 in DNA: TGTGACAGCAACTTTTTGACGACAGCCGCTGAGACCCAGTACTCC. It codes for CDSNFLTTAAETQYS. The chain links TRBV11-2 to TRBJ2-5; D is possibly TRBD1 (5 bases). The CDR3 covers 15 residues. Germline lookup yields CDR1 SGHAT and CDR2 FQNNGV.

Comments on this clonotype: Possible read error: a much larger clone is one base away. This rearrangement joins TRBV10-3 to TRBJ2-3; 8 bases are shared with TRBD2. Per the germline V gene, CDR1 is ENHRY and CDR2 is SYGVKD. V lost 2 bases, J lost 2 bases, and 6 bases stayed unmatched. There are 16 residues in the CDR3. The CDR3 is CAISERGSGTTDTQYF. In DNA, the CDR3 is TGTGCCATCAGTGAGAGGGGTAGCGGGACCACAGATACGCAGTATTTT.

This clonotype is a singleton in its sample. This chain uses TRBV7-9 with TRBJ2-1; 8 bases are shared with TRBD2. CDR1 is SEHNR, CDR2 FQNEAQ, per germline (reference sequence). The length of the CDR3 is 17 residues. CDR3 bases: TGTACCAACAGCTTTGGGCTAGCGGGTCTTAAGGGGAATGAGCAGTTCTTC. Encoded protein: CTNSFGLAGLKGNEQFF.

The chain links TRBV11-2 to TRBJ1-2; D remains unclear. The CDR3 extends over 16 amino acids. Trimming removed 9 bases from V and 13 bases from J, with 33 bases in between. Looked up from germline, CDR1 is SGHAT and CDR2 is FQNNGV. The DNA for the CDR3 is TGTGCCAGTAGCCCACGATGCGGGGAGTGGAGCTACGGCCGCACCTTC. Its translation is CASSPRCGEWSYGRTF.

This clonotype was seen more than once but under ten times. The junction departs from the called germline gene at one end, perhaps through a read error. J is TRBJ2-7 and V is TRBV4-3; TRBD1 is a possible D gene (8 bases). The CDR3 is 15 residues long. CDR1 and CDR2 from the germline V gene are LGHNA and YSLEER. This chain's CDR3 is CASSQDRWTGREHYF. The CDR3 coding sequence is TGCGCCAGTAGTCAAGATCGATGGACAGGGCGGGAGCACTACTTC.

CDR3 nucleotides: TGTGCCAGCAGTCCTATCGGAAACTCCTACGAGCAGTACTTC. Translating gives CASSPIGNSYEQYF. This chain uses TRBV6-2 or TRBV6-3 with TRBJ2-7, with D hard to call. This CDR3 has 14 residues. Germline V CDR1 and CDR2: MNHEY, SVGEGT. Trimming shortened V by 5 bases and J by 0 bases, and 11 bases separated the two germline ends.

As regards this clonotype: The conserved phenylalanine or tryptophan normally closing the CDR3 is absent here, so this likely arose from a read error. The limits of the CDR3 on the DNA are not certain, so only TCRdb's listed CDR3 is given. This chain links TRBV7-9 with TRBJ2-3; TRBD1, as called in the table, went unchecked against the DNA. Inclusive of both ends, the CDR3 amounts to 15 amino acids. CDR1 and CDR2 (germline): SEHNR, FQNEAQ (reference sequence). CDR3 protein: CASIDLRTRADTQCV.

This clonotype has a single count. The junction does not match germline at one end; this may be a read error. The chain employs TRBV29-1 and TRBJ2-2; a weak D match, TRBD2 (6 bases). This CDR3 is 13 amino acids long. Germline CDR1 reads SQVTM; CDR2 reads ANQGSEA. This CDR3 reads CNVGRLGTGELFF. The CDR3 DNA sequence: TGCAACGTTGGGAGACTAGGCACCGGGGAGCTGTTTTTT.

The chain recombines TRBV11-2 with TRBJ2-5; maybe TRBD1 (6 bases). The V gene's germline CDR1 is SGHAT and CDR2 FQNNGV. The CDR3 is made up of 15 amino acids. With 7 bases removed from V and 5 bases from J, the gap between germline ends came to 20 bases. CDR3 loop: CASNLLRTAAETQYF. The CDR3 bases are TGTGCCAGCAACCTTTTGAGGACAGCCGCTGAGACCCAGTACTTC.

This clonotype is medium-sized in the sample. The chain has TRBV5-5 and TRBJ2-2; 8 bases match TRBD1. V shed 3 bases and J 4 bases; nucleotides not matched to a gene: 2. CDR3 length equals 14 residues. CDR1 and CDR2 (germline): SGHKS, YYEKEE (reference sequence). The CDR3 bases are TGTGCCAGCAGCTGGACAGGGATCACCGGGGAGCTGTTTTTT. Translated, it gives CASSWTGITGELFF. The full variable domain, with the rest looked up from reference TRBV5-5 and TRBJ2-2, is DAGVTQSPTHLIKTRGQQVTLRCSPISGHKSVSWYQQVLGQGPQFIFQYYEKEERGRGNFPDRFSARQFPNYSSELNVNALLLGDSALYLCASSWTGITGELFFGEGSRLTVL.

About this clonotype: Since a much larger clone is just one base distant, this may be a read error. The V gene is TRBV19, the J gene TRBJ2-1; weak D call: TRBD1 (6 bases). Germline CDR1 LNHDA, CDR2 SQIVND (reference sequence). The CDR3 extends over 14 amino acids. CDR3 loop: CANSIALTGNEQFF. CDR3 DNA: TGTGCCAATAGTATAGCCCTGACAGGCAATGAGCAGTTCTTC.

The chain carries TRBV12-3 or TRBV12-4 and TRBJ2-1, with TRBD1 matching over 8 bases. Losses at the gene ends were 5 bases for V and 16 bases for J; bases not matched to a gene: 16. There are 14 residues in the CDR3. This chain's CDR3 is CASSMAGGFDNQFF. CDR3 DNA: TGTGCCAGCAGTATGGCAGGGGGCTTCGATAATCAATTCTTC.

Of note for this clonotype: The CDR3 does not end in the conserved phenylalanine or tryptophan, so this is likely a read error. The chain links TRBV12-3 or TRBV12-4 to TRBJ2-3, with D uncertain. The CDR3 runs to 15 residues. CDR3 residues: CASSFPPPNTDTQYL. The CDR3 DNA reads TGTGCCAGTAGTTTTCCCCCTCCTAACACAGATACGCAGTATTTA.

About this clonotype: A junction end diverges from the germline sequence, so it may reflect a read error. The CDR3 DNA reads as TGTGCCAGCAGCTTGGCATATAGCATAGATACGCAGTATTTT. Encoded protein: CASSLAYSIDTQYF. This chain uses TRBV11-2 with TRBJ2-3; no reliable D call. Per the germline V gene, CDR1 is SGHAT and CDR2 is FQNNGV. The length of the CDR3 is 14 residues.

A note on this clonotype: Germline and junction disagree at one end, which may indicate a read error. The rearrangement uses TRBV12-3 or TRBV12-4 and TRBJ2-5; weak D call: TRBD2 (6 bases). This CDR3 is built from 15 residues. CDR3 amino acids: CARSTYPGSEEIQYF. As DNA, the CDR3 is TGTGCCAGGAGCACATACCCCGGGAGTGAAGAGATCCAGTACTTC.

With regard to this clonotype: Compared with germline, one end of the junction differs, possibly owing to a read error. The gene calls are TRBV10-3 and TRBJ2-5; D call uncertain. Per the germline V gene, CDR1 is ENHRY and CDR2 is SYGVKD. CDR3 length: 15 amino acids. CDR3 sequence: CATSESSTTQETQYF. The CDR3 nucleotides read TGTGCCACCAGTGAGTCGTCTACCACACAAGAGACCCAGTACTTC.

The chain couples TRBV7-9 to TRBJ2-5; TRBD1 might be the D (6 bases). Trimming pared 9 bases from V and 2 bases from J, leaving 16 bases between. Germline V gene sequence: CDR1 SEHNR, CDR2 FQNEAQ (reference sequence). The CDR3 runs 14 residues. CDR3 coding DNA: TGTGCCAGTAACGCGCAACAGGGACAAGAGACCCAGTACTTC. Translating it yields CASNAQQGQETQYF.

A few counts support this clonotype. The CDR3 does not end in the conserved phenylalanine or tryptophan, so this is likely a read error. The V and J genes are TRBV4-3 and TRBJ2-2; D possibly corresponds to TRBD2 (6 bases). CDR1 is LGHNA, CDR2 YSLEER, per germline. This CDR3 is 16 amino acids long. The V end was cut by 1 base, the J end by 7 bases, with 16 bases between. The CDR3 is CASSQGAGTLVGELFS. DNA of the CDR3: TGCGCCAGCAGCCAAGGGGCGGGGACCCTCGTCGGGGAGCTGTTTTCT.

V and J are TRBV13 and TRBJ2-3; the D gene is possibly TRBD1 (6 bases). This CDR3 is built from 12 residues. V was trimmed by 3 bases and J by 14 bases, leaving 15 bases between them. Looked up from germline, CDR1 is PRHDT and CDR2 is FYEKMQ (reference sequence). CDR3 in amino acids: CASSFWTDRRYF. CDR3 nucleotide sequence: TGTGCCAGCAGCTTTTGGACAGATAGGCGGTATTTT.